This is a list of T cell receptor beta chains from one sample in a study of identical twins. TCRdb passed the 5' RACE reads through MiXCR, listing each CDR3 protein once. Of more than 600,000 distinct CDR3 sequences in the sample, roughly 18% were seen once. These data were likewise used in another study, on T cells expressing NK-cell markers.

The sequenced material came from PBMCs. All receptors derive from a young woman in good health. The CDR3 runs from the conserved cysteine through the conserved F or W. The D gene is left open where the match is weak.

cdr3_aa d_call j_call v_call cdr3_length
CASSWGDGNTEAFF - TRBJ1-1 TRBV5-6 14
CASRGINTGELFF - TRBJ2-2 TRBV12-3/TRBV12-4 13
CSEQGGGTDTQYF - TRBJ2-3 TRBV20-1 13
CSAKQGPNTEAFF - TRBJ1-1 TRBV20-1 13
CASSPMGANTEAFF - TRBJ1-1 TRBV5-1 14
CASSPRTNGDNSPLHF - TRBJ1-6 TRBV9 16
CASSYRSRPGANVLTF - TRBJ2-6 TRBV6-2/TRBV6-3 16
CASSSPGTSGLYPYNEQFF TRBD2 TRBJ2-1 TRBV12-3/TRBV12-4 19
CASSGRTGVDLKRNEQFF TRBD1 TRBJ2-1 TRBV5-6 18
CSAREGGGTAEAFF TRBD1 TRBJ1-1 TRBV20-1 14
CASSYSELAGGDTQYF TRBD2 TRBJ2-3 TRBV6-5 16
CAGQGVPDTQYF TRBD1 TRBJ2-3 TRBV7-9 12
CASSRTADIYGYTF - TRBJ1-2 TRBV7-9 14
CASSLGHGMSTDTQYF - TRBJ2-3 TRBV7-9 16